Presented here are 20 T cell receptor beta chains from one specimen sequenced in a study of CD8+ T cells in alopecia areata. It was cDNA, reverse transcribed from extracted RNA, that served as the sequencing template. TCRdb's copy holds only in-frame clones and misses some; the assay was immunoSEQ multiplex PCR. The sample lists about 220,000 clones; more than 45% were seen once. Regarding treatment: oral pan-JAK inhibitor, 5-10 mg twice daily. The specimen comprised CD4+ T cells sorted from blood, sampled at week 4, from a patient treated with tofacitinib. The receptors originated from a human donor with alopecia areata.

This clone occurred a few times. V is TRBV30 and J is TRBJ2-3; D unclear. The germline V gene encodes CDR1 GTSNPN and CDR2 SVGIG (reference sequence). The CDR3 extends over 12 amino acids. V lost 2 bases, J lost 4 bases, and 7 bases lay in between. The CDR3 is CAWSPGPDTQYF. CDR3 DNA: TGTGCCTGGAGTCCCGGGCCAGATACGCAGTATTTT.

This chain uses TRBV2 with TRBJ1-2; D perhaps matches TRBD1 (6 bases). The CDR3 is 12 amino acids. V lost 6 bases to trimming and J lost 4 bases, with 9 bases between them. Germline-derived CDR1 and CDR2 are SNHLY and FYNNEI. The CDR3 DNA reads as TGTGCCAGCAGGACGGACAGCTATGGCTACACCTTC. This translates into CASRTDSYGYTF.

This clone is a singleton in its sample. CDR3 sequence (DNA): TGTGCCAGCAGCCCGGGGGGGATGGAGACCCAGTACTTC. Its translation: CASSPGGMETQYF. The rearrangement joins TRBV7-6 to TRBJ2-5; TRBD2 aligns across 8 bases. This CDR3 comprises 13 residues. Unmatched junction bases numbered 4, after V lost 5 bases and J lost 5 bases. In germline, CDR1 is SGHVS, CDR2 FNYEAQ.

The chain carries TRBV7-2 and TRBJ2-2; 9 nucleotides match TRBD2. This CDR3 is built from 17 residues. Germline CDR1 reads SGHTA; CDR2 reads FQGNSA. The J segment lost 2 bases and the V segment lost 5 bases, leaving 9 bases of the junction unmatched. CDR3 DNA: TGTGCCAGCAGCCAAGGGCCGGGACTAGCAAACACCGGGGAGCTGTTTTTT. It specifies CASSQGPGLANTGELFF.

V gene TRBV6-1 combines with J gene TRBJ2-5; unclear D gene. The germline V gene encodes CDR1 MNHNS and CDR2 SASEGT. The V gene lost 6 bases and the J gene lost 1 base, with 9 bases spanning the gap. This CDR3 has 13 residues. The CDR3 protein is CASSLLGQETQYF. The CDR3 DNA is TGTGCCAGCAGCCTACTGGGCCAAGAGACCCAGTACTTC.

The V and J genes are TRBV4-3 and TRBJ2-5, with TRBD1 as a possible D gene (6 bases). The CDR3 is 15 residues long. V lost 0 bases and J lost 0, with 8 bases in between. Germline assignment: CDR1 LGHNA and CDR2 YSLEER. Here the CDR3 DNA reads TGCGCCAGCAGCCAAGACAACAGGGACCAAGAGACCCAGTACTTC. It encodes CASSQDNRDQETQYF.

This clone was detected once. This rearrangement joins TRBV7-8 to TRBJ2-5, with 8 bases identical to TRBD2. Trimming at V came to 0 bases and at J to 1 base, leaving 1 base not matched to a gene. The CDR3 covers 15 residues. In germline, CDR1 is SGHVS, CDR2 FQNEAQ. The CDR3 DNA reads as TGTGCCAGCAGCTTAGCTCGGGGGGGCCAAGAGACCCAGTACTTC. Translated, it gives CASSLARGGQETQYF.

In its sample, this clone was seen a few times. The chain uses TRBV29-1 and TRBJ1-2; no clear D gene. The V gene lost 7 bases and the J gene lost 4 bases, with 16 bases spanning the gap. The CDR3 extends over 13 amino acids. Germline assignment: CDR1 SQVTM and CDR2 ANQGSEA. CDR3 region: CSADPDTSYGYTF. CDR3 nucleotides: TGCAGCGCGGACCCCGACACTAGCTATGGCTACACCTTC. Combining the CDR3 with reference TRBV29-1 and TRBJ1-2 gives the whole variable domain SAVISQKPSRDICQRGTSLTIQCQVDSQVTMMFWYRQQPGQSLTLIATANQGSEATYESGFVIDKFPISRPNLTFSTLTVSNMSPEDSSIYLCSADPDTSYGYTFGSGTRLTVV.

J is TRBJ2-7 and V is TRBV5-6; D is perhaps TRBD2 (5 bases). The germline V gene has CDR1 SGHDT and CDR2 YYEEEE. Trimming took 4 bases from V and 0 from J, leaving 11 bases between them. The CDR3 extends over 14 amino acids. The CDR3 reads CASSEGIFSYEQYF. CDR3 bases: TGTGCCAGCAGCGAGGGAATTTTCTCCTACGAGCAGTACTTC.

Turning to this clone: Within the sample, other DNA sequences also encode this same CDR3. This rearrangement joins TRBV30 to TRBJ2-3; no clear D. Germline CDR1 is GTSNPN and CDR2 is SVGIG (reference sequence). The V gene lost 2 bases and the J gene lost 3 bases, with 6 bases spanning the gap. The CDR3 sequence is 12 residues long. CDR3 DNA: TGTGCCTGGAGTACTGGTACAGATACGCAGTATTTT. As protein: CAWSTGTDTQYF.

V and J are TRBV30 and TRBJ2-2, with 9 nucleotides matching TRBD1. The CDR3 spans 15 residues. V trimming: 1 base; J trimming: 1 base; junction bases outside the gene matches: 1. Germline CDR1 GTSNPN, CDR2 SVGIG (reference sequence). CDR3 sequence (DNA): TGTGCCTGGAGTGGGGACAGGGTGAACACCGGGGAGCTGTTTTTT. It yields the protein CAWSGDRVNTGELFF.

The chain links TRBV29-1 to TRBJ1-2, with 8 bases matching TRBD1. The CDR3 covers 12 residues. From germline, CDR1 is SQVTM and CDR2 ANQGSEA. V lost 5 bases to trimming and J lost 3 bases; unmatched junction nucleotides: 2. CDR3 DNA: TGCAGCGTTCCGACAGGGGACTATGGCTACACCTTC. Its protein is CSVPTGDYGYTF.

This chain uses TRBV19 with TRBJ1-5; 7 nucleotides match TRBD1. Trimming took 3 bases from V and 3 from J; bases not matched to a gene: 2. CDR1 and CDR2 (germline): LNHDA, SQIVND (reference sequence). There are 14 residues in the CDR3. The CDR3 bases are TGTGCCAGTAGTATCGGACAGGACAATCAGCCCCAGCATTTT. This gives the protein CASSIGQDNQPQHF.

On this clone itself: Given a much more abundant clone one base away, this may be a read error. The gene calls are TRBV5-6 and TRBJ1-1, with D tentatively TRBD1 (5 bases). The CDR3 has 13 residues. The ends were cut back, 2 bases at V and 1 base at J, with 6 bases in the middle. Germline assignment: CDR1 SGHDT and CDR2 YYEEEE. Here the CDR3 reads CASSFRENTEAFF. The CDR3 nucleotides are TGTGCCAGCAGCTTCAGGGAGAACACTGAAGCTTTCTTT. Based on the CDR3 plus reference TRBV5-6 and TRBJ1-1, the full variable domain is DAGVTQSPTHLIKTRGQQVTLRCSPKSGHDTVSWYQQALGQGPQFIFQYYEEEERQRGNFPDRFSGHQFPNYSSELNVNALLLGDSALYLCASSFRENTEAFFGQGTRLTVV.

The chain couples TRBV6-6 to TRBJ1-4; D is perhaps TRBD1 (5 bases). CDR1 and CDR2 from the germline V gene are MNHNY and SVGAGI (reference sequence). Between the trimmed V and J ends, which lost 0 bases and 8 bases, there was a span of 13 bases. The CDR3 has 15 amino acids. The CDR3 here is CASSYSSYGQEKLFF. In DNA, the CDR3 is TGTGCCAGCAGTTACTCCTCCTATGGACAAGAAAAACTGTTTTTT.

The rearrangement links TRBV11-2 to TRBJ2-5; maybe TRBD2 (5 bases). The CDR3 extends over 13 amino acids. The V end lost 1 base, the J end lost 9 bases, and 12 bases lay between the germline ends. Germline CDR1 SGHAT, CDR2 FQNNGV. Written as DNA, the CDR3 is TGTGCCAGCAGCTTAGTGAGGGCCGGAGCCCAGTACTTC. Protein product: CASSLVRAGAQYF.

The genes are TRBV27 and TRBJ1-5; possible D gene TRBD1, 5 bases. The CDR3 covers 15 residues. Trimming shortened V by 2 bases and J by 0 bases, and 8 bases separated the two germline ends. Germline-derived CDR1 and CDR2 are MNHEY and SMNVEV (reference sequence). The CDR3 bases are TGTGCCAGCAGTTTAGTCGGGACTAGCAATCAGCCCCAGCATTTT. As protein: CASSLVGTSNQPQHF.

The J gene is TRBJ1-1, the V gene TRBV30, with a tentative D call TRBD1 (5 bases). Per the germline V gene, CDR1 is GTSNPN and CDR2 is SVGIG (reference sequence). This CDR3 has 13 amino acids. Trimming removed 0 bases from V and 3 bases from J, with 8 bases in between. The CDR3 DNA reads TGTGCCTGGAGTGTAAGACAGTACACTGAAGCTTTCTTT. Its translation: CAWSVRQYTEAFF.

The table lists this clone with many counts. The genes are TRBV5-1 and TRBJ2-5; D gene uncertain. The germline V and J ends were trimmed by 0 bases and 5 bases, with 11 bases remaining between them. Germline lookup yields CDR1 SGHRS and CDR2 YFSETQ. The CDR3 length is 14 residues. The CDR3 loop is CASSLDMGWETQYF. In DNA, the CDR3 is TGCGCCAGCAGCTTGGATATGGGGTGGGAGACCCAGTACTTC.

This chain connects TRBV5-5 to TRBJ1-1, with D possibly TRBD1 on 5 matching bases. Per germline, CDR1 SGHKS and CDR2 YYEKEE (reference sequence). The CDR3 loop spans 15 amino acids. The V end lost 4 bases, the J end lost 2 bases, and 15 bases lay between the germline ends. CDR3 coding DNA: TGTGCCAGCAGCGACCAGAAGACAGCCAACACTGAAGCTTTCTTT. Its translation: CASSDQKTANTEAFF.